A single sample gave rise to the 28 T cell receptor beta chains below, sequenced in a study of identical twins. TCRdb re-called the 5' RACE reads through MiXCR, storing one row per CDR3 protein. The sample yields 420,000 or so distinct CDR3 sequences, about 18% seen once. Input material: naive T cells sorted from blood. The receptors come from a man aged 45-60 years in good health.

The V gene is TRBV20-1, the J gene TRBJ2-3, with 14 bases lining up with TRBD2. This CDR3 contains 15 residues. V gave up 5 bases and J gave up 8 bases; unmatched junction bases: 9. CDR1 DFQATT and CDR2 SNEGSKA come from the germline V gene (reference sequence). CDR3 in amino acids: CSAAPTSGGAGTQYF. The CDR3 nucleotides are TGCAGTGCTGCTCCGACTAGCGGGGGGGCGGGTACGCAGTATTTT.

The rearrangement uses TRBV30 and TRBJ2-7, with D unresolved. Per germline, CDR1 GTSNPN and CDR2 SVGIG (reference sequence). The CDR3 length is 13 residues. Trimming took off 0 bases at V and 6 bases at J, with 12 bases between the two ends. The CDR3 reads CAWSVVGASEQYF. The CDR3 DNA reads TGTGCCTGGAGTGTAGTAGGTGCGTCCGAGCAGTACTTC.

The chain recombines TRBV20-1 with TRBJ2-1; 7 nucleotides align to TRBD1. With V trimmed by 8 bases and J by 9 bases, 13 bases remained unmatched. The CDR3 extends over 13 amino acids. Germline V CDR1 and CDR2: DFQATT, SNEGSKA (reference sequence). CDR3 sequence: CSTHRGWGVEQFF. The CDR3 bases are TGCAGTACACACAGGGGATGGGGAGTTGAGCAGTTCTTC.

This clonotype came up many times. This sequence joins TRBV5-1 and TRBJ2-7; a weak D match, TRBD2 (6 bases). The ends were cut back, 5 bases at V and 3 bases at J, with 12 bases in the middle. The CDR3 contains 13 residues. Looked up from germline, CDR1 is SGHRS and CDR2 is YFSETQ. The CDR3 region has the DNA TGCGCCAGCAGATTTCGGGAGAACTACGAGCAGTACTTC. Amino acids: CASRFRENYEQYF.

The chain joins TRBV27 to TRBJ2-7; 11 nucleotides align to TRBD2. V dropped 7 bases and J dropped 2; count of bases not matched to a gene: 7. Germline CDR1 MNHEY, CDR2 SMNVEV (reference sequence). The CDR3 consists of 15 residues. DNA for the CDR3: TGTGCCAGCACCCCTAGACTAGCGGGACCCTACGAGCAGTACTTC. It yields the protein CASTPRLAGPYEQYF.

This clonotype was counted many times. V and J are TRBV20-1 and TRBJ2-1; D perhaps matches TRBD2 (6 bases). This CDR3 comprises 16 residues. Trimming cost V 4 bases and J 3 bases, with 19 bases left between them. Germline-derived CDR1 and CDR2 are DFQATT and SNEGSKA (reference sequence). The CDR3 DNA sequence: TGCAGTGCTACCCAGTCCGGGAGTAGGGTCTACAATGAGCAGTTCTTC. Protein: CSATQSGSRVYNEQFF.

This clonotype came up many times. The chain employs TRBV30 and TRBJ2-7; the match to TRBD1 covers 7 bases. The CDR3 covers 13 residues. CDR1 is GTSNPN and CDR2 is SVGIG in the germline V gene (reference sequence). Trimming cost V 1 base and J 3 bases; bases outside gene matches: 3. This chain's CDR3 is CAWSAGTDYEQYF. DNA of the CDR3: TGTGCCTGGAGTGCTGGGACAGACTACGAGCAGTACTTC.

This clonotype was counted only a few times. V gene TRBV20-1 combines with J gene TRBJ2-7; 9 bases align to TRBD2. Trimming removed 0 bases from V and 6 bases from J; junction bases left unmatched: 3. Germline values: CDR1 DFQATT, CDR2 SNEGSKA (reference sequence). This CDR3 is built from 13 residues. CDR3 bases: TGCAGTGCTAGAGAGCGGGGGGGCCTCGAGCAGTACTTC. Translating it yields CSARERGGLEQYF.

The CDR3 reads CASRGGGYYEQYF. The DNA of the CDR3 is TGTGCCAGCAGAGGGGGGGGGTACTACGAGCAGTACTTC. The rearrangement joins TRBV27 to TRBJ2-7; a weak D match, TRBD2 (7 bases). V was cut by 6 bases and J by 3 bases, with 12 bases left in between. Germline CDR1 MNHEY, CDR2 SMNVEV (reference sequence). CDR3 size: 13 residues.

The sample holds a few counts of this clonotype. V gene TRBV7-6 combines with J gene TRBJ1-1; no reliable D call. The CDR3 is 14 amino acids. Germline loops: CDR1 SGHVS, CDR2 FNYEAQ. The germline V and J ends were trimmed by 2 bases and 0 bases, with 7 bases remaining between them. The CDR3: CASSLYGMNTEAFF. The CDR3 nucleotides are TGTGCCAGCAGCTTATACGGAATGAACACTGAAGCTTTCTTT.

The rearrangement joins TRBV10-3 to TRBJ2-5; 11 bases map to TRBD1. The CDR3 is 16 residues long. Germline V gene data show CDR1 as ENHRY and CDR2 as SYGVKD. V was clipped by 1 base and J by 4 bases; unmatched bases: 5. The CDR3 region is CAISEWTGGALETQYF. The CDR3 DNA follows: TGTGCCATCAGTGAGTGGACAGGGGGCGCTTTAGAGACCCAGTACTTC.

The rearrangement uses TRBV5-6 and TRBJ2-7, with D tentatively TRBD1 or TRBD2 (5 bases each). Germline V CDR1 and CDR2: SGHDT, YYEEEE. This CDR3 spans 16 amino acids. Trimming stripped 3 bases from V and 1 base from J, with 17 bases between. The CDR3 region is CASSWGDSVLSYEQYF. The CDR3 DNA follows: TGTGCCAGCAGCTGGGGAGACAGTGTTCTATCCTACGAGCAGTACTTC.

This chain uses TRBV18 with TRBJ1-2; 8 bases fit TRBD1. CDR1 and CDR2 (germline): KGHSH, LQKENI. CDR3 length: 13 amino acids. With V trimmed by 6 bases and J by 7 bases, 7 bases remained unmatched. The CDR3 sequence: CASSFEDRAGYTF. The CDR3 nucleotides read TGTGCCAGCTCCTTCGAGGACAGGGCTGGCTACACCTTC.

The rearrangement uses TRBV3-1 and TRBJ2-5; possible D gene TRBD1, 6 bases. This CDR3 contains 14 residues. Germline V gene lookup returns CDR1 LGHDT and CDR2 YNNKEL (reference sequence). V lost 3 bases to trimming and J lost 2 bases, with 10 bases between them. For the CDR3, the DNA is TGTGCCAGCAGCCACGGACAGAAACAAGAGACCCAGTACTTC. Its protein product is CASSHGQKQETQYF.

This clonotype has at least ten counts. CDR3 region: CASSEGLTRYF. CDR3 coding DNA: TGTGCCAGCAGTGAAGGTCTGACAAGGTACTTC. The chain joins TRBV2 to TRBJ2-7; D remains unclear. Per the germline V gene, CDR1 is SNHLY and CDR2 is FYNNEI. V gave up 1 base and J gave up 12 bases, with 10 bases separating them. CDR3 length: 11 amino acids.

The rearrangement joins TRBV11-2 to TRBJ2-5, with 9 positions matching TRBD2. Germline V gives CDR1 SGHAT, CDR2 FQNNGV. The CDR3 spans 14 residues. V lost 3 bases and J lost 5; bases outside the gene matches: 4. The CDR3 DNA reads as TGTGCCAGCAGCTTTAATAGCGGGAGTGAGACCCAGTACTTC. Protein: CASSFNSGSETQYF.

The V call is TRBV15, the J call TRBJ2-7; TRBD2 might be the D (7 bases). CDR1 and CDR2 (germline): LNHNV, YYDKDF (reference sequence). Trimming pared 1 base from V and 5 bases from J, leaving 15 bases between. This CDR3 spans 15 amino acids. The CDR3 loop reads CATSRVRGGADEQYF. CDR3 nucleotide sequence: TGTGCCACCAGCAGAGTTAGGGGGGGGGCCGACGAGCAGTACTTC.

The chain carries TRBV4-3 and TRBJ2-1; a possible D gene is TRBD2 (5 bases). CDR3 length: 15 residues. Trimming removed 2 bases at V and 6 bases at J, with 14 bases between. Germline loops: CDR1 LGHNA, CDR2 YSLEER. DNA for the CDR3: TGCGCCAGCAGCCAAAAGAGCGGCTTAATCAATGAGCAGTTCTTC. Its protein product is CASSQKSGLINEQFF.

This clonotype occurred a few times. The V call is TRBV20-1, the J call TRBJ1-2; D not certain. Germline CDR1 reads DFQATT; CDR2 reads SNEGSKA (reference sequence). V gave up 3 bases and J gave up 0 bases, with 8 bases separating them. The CDR3 is 13 residues long. In DNA, the CDR3 is TGCAGTGCTAGGGAGGGAACTAACTATGGCTACACCTTC. It encodes CSAREGTNYGYTF.

This clonotype was observed a handful of times. The chain uses TRBV4-3 and TRBJ2-4; D could derive from TRBD1 or TRBD2 (5 bases each). This CDR3 is built from 16 residues. Germline CDR1 is LGHNA and CDR2 is YSLEER. Trimming cost V 3 bases and J 6 bases, with 18 bases left between them. The CDR3 loop reads CASSHLPGGLGNIQYF. The CDR3 nucleotides read TGCGCCAGCAGCCATCTCCCTGGGGGTTTAGGAAACATTCAGTACTTC.

Ten or more counts support this clonotype. The V call is TRBV19, the J call TRBJ1-5; 8 bases fit TRBD1. CDR3 length equals 14 residues. Germline values: CDR1 LNHDA, CDR2 SQIVND (reference sequence). The J segment lost 5 bases and the V segment lost 6 bases, leaving 6 bases of the junction unmatched. CDR3 region: CASSLGQGHQPQHF. The CDR3 bases are TGTGCCAGTAGCCTCGGACAGGGTCATCAGCCCCAGCATTTT.

This clonotype was observed a few times. This CDR3 is CASRDRENSPLHF. CDR3 DNA: TGTGCCAGCAGGGACAGGGAGAATTCACCCCTCCACTTT. V and J are TRBV6-2 or TRBV6-3 and TRBJ1-6; TRBD1 aligns across 8 bases. The CDR3 is 13 amino acids. Trimming took 6 bases from V and 7 from J; bases not matched to a gene: 2. CDR1 MNHEY and CDR2 SVGEGT come from the germline V gene.

In its sample, this clonotype was seen a few times. The CDR3 reads CAWSVHEGPAYEQYF. CDR3 sequence (DNA): TGTGCCTGGAGTGTACATGAAGGCCCCGCCTACGAGCAGTACTTC. This chain joins TRBV30 and TRBJ2-7; D is unclear. Germline CDR1 reads GTSNPN; CDR2 reads SVGIG (reference sequence). Trimming pared 0 bases from V and 2 bases from J, leaving 14 bases between. The CDR3 is made up of 15 amino acids.

The chain combines TRBV21-1 with TRBJ2-7. TRBV21-1 is a pseudogene. The CDR3 has 15 amino acids. CDR3 loop: CASSKEPHDQYEQYF. The CDR3 region has the DNA TGTGCCAGCAGCAAAGAACCGCACGACCAATACGAGCAGTACTTC.

In its sample, this clonotype was seen a few times. The gene calls are TRBV7-2 and TRBJ2-2; D is unclear. This CDR3 is 15 amino acids long. The germline V and J ends were trimmed by 1 base and 2 bases, with 8 bases remaining between them. Germline CDR1 is SGHTA and CDR2 is FQGNSA. The CDR3 loop is CASSLVSDNTGELFF. The CDR3 nucleotides are TGTGCCAGCAGCTTAGTGTCGGATAACACCGGGGAGCTGTTTTTT.

This clonotype was detected a few times. The chain has TRBV11-2 and TRBJ2-1, with TRBD2 matching over 13 bases. V lost 6 bases and J lost 11; bases outside the gene matches: 19. The CDR3 loop spans 18 amino acids. Germline V gene sequence: CDR1 SGHAT, CDR2 FQNNGV. The CDR3 bases are TGTGCCAGCAGTCGACCGGGATTCTCGACTAGCGGGAGGCCCAAGCAGTTCTTC. Its protein product is CASSRPGFSTSGRPKQFF.

The rearrangement links TRBV29-1 to TRBJ2-7, with unresolved D. The germline V and J ends were trimmed by 5 bases and 3 bases, with 14 bases remaining between them. CDR1 SQVTM and CDR2 ANQGSEA come from the germline V gene. The CDR3 totals 13 residues. Written as DNA, the CDR3 is TGCAGCGTTAAGGCAGCTGATAACTACGAGCAGTACTTC. Translating it yields CSVKAADNYEQYF.

This chain links TRBV2 with TRBJ2-1; D perhaps matches TRBD2 (5 bases). Trimming shortened V by 8 bases and J by 10 bases, and 18 bases separated the two germline ends. The V gene's germline CDR1 is SNHLY and CDR2 FYNNEI. CDR3 size: 13 residues. Here the CDR3 DNA reads TGTGCCAGCCGGCCCGATATTGGGAGCGAGCAGTTCTTC. Translated: CASRPDIGSEQFF.